These T cell receptor beta chains were read from a single sample in a study of T cells in Graves' hyperthyroidism and ophthalmopathy. A single record per CDR3 protein comes from TCRdb applying MiXCR to the multiplex PCR reads. This table has roughly 350,000 distinct CDR3 sequences, roughly 15% appearing once. Sequencing was performed on blood. The origin of the receptors is a woman aged 25-40 years with Graves' ophthalmopathy. CDR3s include the opening cysteine and the closing phenylalanine or tryptophan. A D gene is named only where the DNA matches it firmly. Some rows have no size entry. The others give once, few or many, or a class for an expanded clone.

D gene	V gene	clone size	J gene	CDR3 protein	CDR3 DNA
-	TRBV10-3	-	TRBJ1-6	CAIGSSYNSPLHF	TGTGCCATCGGGAGCTCCTATAATTCACCCCTCCACTTT
TRBD1	TRBV20-1	many	TRBJ2-3	CSARPGQNTQYF	TGCAGTGCTAGACCGGGACAGAATACGCAGTATTTT
TRBD1	TRBV9	-	TRBJ2-1	CASSGDSTYNEQFF	TGTGCCAGCAGCGGGGACAGTACCTACAATGAGCAGTTCTTC
-	TRBV20-1	-	TRBJ1-2	CSAPGQGSNYGYTF	TGCAGTGCCCCGGGCCAGGGATCTAACTATGGCTACACCTTC
-	TRBV5-1	few	TRBJ1-1	CANALHPYDPQGRNTEAFF	TGCGCCAACGCCCTCCATCCCTACGACCCTCAGGGGAGGAACACTGAAGCTTTCTTT
-	TRBV11-2	many	TRBJ2-1	CASSLVQVYNEQFF	TGTGCCAGCAGCTTAGTCCAAGTCTACAATGAGCAGTTCTTC
-	TRBV13	many	TRBJ2-7	CASSSRGGGSYEQYF	TGTGCCAGCAGCTCCAGGGGGGGAGGCTCCTACGAGCAGTACTTC
-	TRBV11-2	many	TRBJ2-7	CASTYAGLYEQYF	TGTGCCAGCACCTATGCCGGGCTCTACGAGCAGTACTTC
TRBD1	TRBV5-6	many	TRBJ2-2	CASSLPQGARPTGELFF	TGTGCCAGCAGCTTGCCTCAGGGGGCGAGACCCACCGGGGAGCTGTTTTTT
TRBD1	TRBV30	many	TRBJ2-7	CAWSVLHRGTYEQYF	TGTGCCTGGAGTGTATTACACAGGGGCACCTACGAGCAGTACTTC
TRBD1	TRBV20-1	many	TRBJ1-2	CSARVNRGSNYGYTF	TGCAGTGCTAGAGTGAACAGGGGCTCTAACTATGGCTACACCTTC
TRBD1	TRBV19	many	TRBJ1-1	CASSAYSGTGGEAFF	TGTGCCAGTAGTGCGTACTCCGGGACAGGGGGTGAAGCTTTCTTT
TRBD2	TRBV20-1	many	TRBJ2-2	CSAPLAGSNTGELFF	TGCAGCGCTCCTCTAGCGGGCTCGAACACCGGGGAGCTGTTTTTT
-	TRBV7-3	many	TRBJ2-7	CASSYQSGVGYEQYF	TGTGCCAGCAGCTACCAGTCAGGGGTGGGCTACGAGCAGTACTTC
-	TRBV5-1	many	TRBJ1-2	CASSLAGMSGYTF	TGCGCCAGCAGCTTGGCAGGGATGAGTGGCTACACCTTC
-	TRBV6-1	many	TRBJ2-7	CASSEGRGSSYEQYF	TGTGCCAGCAGTGAAGGCAGGGGAAGCTCCTACGAGCAGTACTTC
-	TRBV7-6	many	TRBJ2-1	CASSSDEDSYNEQFF	TGTGCCAGCAGTTCAGATGAGGACAGTTACAATGAGCAGTTCTTC
TRBD1	TRBV14	many	TRBJ1-5	CASTPLDRGYSNQPQHF	TGTGCCAGCACCCCTTTGGACAGGGGTTATAGCAATCAGCCCCAGCATTTT
-	TRBV2	many	TRBJ1-2	CASSPNNYGYTF	TGTGCCAGCAGTCCCAATAACTATGGCTACACCTTC
-	TRBV27	many	TRBJ2-7	CASSLSISATYEQYF	TGTGCCAGCAGTTTATCGATTTCAGCAACCTACGAGCAGTACTTC
TRBD1	TRBV28	many	TRBJ2-7	CASSPHPRQGVHEQYF	TGTGCCAGCAGTCCACACCCTCGACAGGGGGTTCACGAGCAGTACTTC
-	TRBV3-1	many	TRBJ1-6	CASSQEIGFGNSPLHF	TGTGCCAGCAGCCAAGAGATAGGGTTTGGGAATTCACCCCTCCACTTT
-	TRBV20-1	many	TRBJ2-2	CSARVIQGLIGNTGELFF	TGCAGTGCTAGAGTTATACAGGGCCTAATCGGGAACACCGGGGAGCTGTTTTTT
-	TRBV9	-	TRBJ1-4	CDSSVEGYTNEKLFF	TGTGACAGCAGCGTAGAAGGGTACACTAATGAAAAACTGTTTTTT
-	TRBV18	many	TRBJ1-4	CASSPILTNEKLFF	TGTGCCAGCTCACCGATTTTGACTAATGAAAAACTGTTTTTT